The 20 T cell receptor beta chains below all came from one sample that was sequenced in a study of control samples from healthy donors and cancer patients. Clones were read by immunoSEQ multiplex PCR, and TCRdb kept only the in-frame ones, dropping some. The sample has about 77,000 clones; roughly 92% are singletons. Specimen: blood. These receptors were collected from a woman between 55 and 75 years old in good health.

The chain recombines TRBV25-1 with TRBJ1-6, with 10 bases identical to TRBD1. Trimming cost V 4 bases and J 8 bases; bases outside gene matches: 5. Germline loops: CDR1 MGHDK, CDR2 SYGVNS. The CDR3 contains 15 residues. The CDR3 region has the DNA TGTGCCAGCAGTGGGAAGACAGGGGGCTATTCACCCCTCCACTTT. Translated, it gives CASSGKTGGYSPLHF.

J is TRBJ1-2 and V is TRBV5-1; D perhaps matches TRBD1 (5 bases). Germline CDR1 and CDR2: SGHRS and YFSETQ. Trimming took 0 bases from V and 4 from J, leaving 10 bases between them. This CDR3 is 14 amino acids long. CDR3 in amino acids: CASSLGTSGYGYTF. CDR3 bases: TGCGCCAGCAGCTTGGGGACAAGCGGCTATGGCTACACCTTC.

V gene TRBV30 combines with J gene TRBJ2-1; D is unclear. There are 11 residues in the CDR3. The V gene's germline CDR1 is GTSNPN and CDR2 SVGIG (reference sequence). The V end was cut by 3 bases, the J end by 9 bases, with 9 bases between. The CDR3 region has the DNA TGTGCCTGGAGAGGGTTCGGTGAGCAGTTCTTC. As protein: CAWRGFGEQFF. Combining the CDR3 with reference TRBV30 and TRBJ2-1 gives the whole variable domain SQTIHQWPATLVQPVGSPLSLECTVEGTSNPNLYWYRQAAGRGLQLLFYSVGIGQISSEVPQNLSASRPQDRQFILSSKKLLLSDSGFYLCAWRGFGEQFFGPGTRLTVL.

The J gene is TRBJ2-1, the V gene TRBV5-1, with TRBD1 identical over 8 bases. V shed 3 bases and J 3 bases; nucleotides not matched to a gene: 5. This CDR3 comprises 15 residues. Germline-derived CDR1 and CDR2 are SGHRS and YFSETQ. Here the CDR3 reads CASSSTGVLYNEQFF. Here the CDR3 DNA reads TGCGCCAGCAGCTCGACAGGGGTACTCTACAATGAGCAGTTCTTC.

The rearrangement uses TRBV28 and TRBJ2-7, with TRBD2 matching 10 bases. The CDR3 runs 17 residues. Germline assignment: CDR1 MDHEN and CDR2 SYDVKM. The V gene end was trimmed by 3 bases and the J gene end by 0 bases; junction bases not matched to a gene: 8. CDR3 amino acids: CASSLGFSGRHSYEQYF. Written as DNA, the CDR3 is TGTGCCAGCAGTTTGGGTTTTAGCGGGAGGCACTCCTACGAGCAGTACTTC.

The sample holds one count of this clone. V and J are TRBV29-1 and TRBJ2-2; D call uncertain. The CDR3 length is 12 residues. In germline, CDR1 is SQVTM, CDR2 ANQGSEA. V gave up 4 bases and J gave up 11 bases, with 14 bases separating them. CDR3 in amino acids: CSVARISGELFF. The DNA for the CDR3 is TGCAGCGTTGCCCGAATCTCTGGAGAGCTGTTTTTT.

The genes are TRBV6-5 and TRBJ1-2, with D tentatively TRBD1 (5 bases). Germline V CDR1 and CDR2: MNHEY, SVGAGI. CDR3 length equals 15 residues. Between the trimmed V and J ends, which lost 7 bases and 3 bases, there was a span of 18 bases. CDR3 loop: CASNPSGGVYYGYTF. DNA for the CDR3: TGTGCCAGCAATCCGTCGGGGGGGGTTTACTATGGCTACACCTTC.

The chain couples TRBV7-2 to TRBJ2-1; D not resolved. Germline V gives CDR1 SGHTA, CDR2 FQGNSA. The CDR3 runs to 13 residues. V lost 4 bases and J 2 bases, leaving 6 bases between the germline ends. Here the CDR3 DNA reads TGTGCCAGCAGCTCTCCGGCCTACAATGAGCAGTTCTTC. Its protein is CASSSPAYNEQFF.

V usage is TRBV28 and J usage is TRBJ2-7; 9 bases are shared with TRBD2. Germline lookup yields CDR1 MDHEN and CDR2 SYDVKM. This CDR3 is built from 15 residues. With 5 bases clipped from V and 4 bases from J, the junction kept 9 bases outside the gene matches. CDR3 nucleotides: TGTGCCAGCAGTCCCGGGACTAGCCGTCAGTACGAGCAGTACTTC. Its translation is CASSPGTSRQYEQYF.

This chain connects TRBV4-3 to TRBJ2-6; TRBD1 aligns across 7 bases. The ends lost 6 bases at V and 0 bases at J; junction bases unmatched: 8. The CDR3 spans 17 residues. Germline lookup yields CDR1 LGHNA and CDR2 YSLEER. The CDR3 loop is CASSGTAVVSGANVLTF. In nucleotides, the CDR3 is TGCGCCAGCAGTGGGACAGCTGTCGTCTCTGGGGCCAACGTCCTGACTTTC.

The V call is TRBV5-1, the J call TRBJ2-1; 11 bases agree with TRBD1. This CDR3 contains 15 residues. Germline V gene sequence: CDR1 SGHRS, CDR2 YFSETQ. V dropped 4 bases and J dropped 1; count of bases not matched to a gene: 1. CDR3 DNA sequence: TGCGCCAGCAGCCGGGACAGGGGGTCCTACAATGAGCAGTTCTTC. Its translation is CASSRDRGSYNEQFF.

The CDR3 DNA follows: TGTGCCAGCTCACCACGTTCAACAGGGAGAGTGGAGACCCAGTACTTC. Translation gives CASSPRSTGRVETQYF. The chain combines TRBV18 with TRBJ2-5; TRBD1 is a possible D gene (6 bases). Trimming left V 1 base short and J 5 bases short, with 17 bases between. This CDR3 spans 16 amino acids. Per germline, CDR1 KGHSH and CDR2 LQKENI.

The J gene is TRBJ2-2, the V gene TRBV3-1 (or the pseudogene TRBV3-2); no firm D call. CDR3 length equals 15 residues. Germline V lookup: CDR1 LGHDT, CDR2 YNNKEL (reference sequence). Trimming cost V 4 bases and J 0 bases, with 9 bases left between them. DNA for the CDR3: TGTGCCAGCAGCCCCCCAAGGACGAACACCGGGGAGCTGTTTTTT. As protein: CASSPPRTNTGELFF.

This chain connects TRBV7-9 to TRBJ2-2, with D perhaps given as TRBD1 or TRBD2 (5 bases each). Looked up from germline, CDR1 is SEHNR and CDR2 is FQNEAQ (reference sequence). CDR3 length equals 12 residues. Trimming cost V 5 bases and J 12 bases, with 13 bases left between them. The DNA of the CDR3 is TGTGCCAGCAGCGTGAGGGGTGGGCAGCTGTTTTTT. Residues: CASSVRGGQLFF.

The rearrangement uses TRBV19 and TRBJ1-6, with 8 bases aligning to TRBD1. The V gene end was trimmed by 9 bases and the J gene end by 6 bases; junction bases not matched to a gene: 7. Germline-derived CDR1 and CDR2 are LNHDA and SQIVND (reference sequence). The CDR3 is 14 residues long. The CDR3 DNA reads TGTGCCAGCGAACAGGGGGGTTTTAATTCACCCCTCCACTTT. Protein: CASEQGGFNSPLHF.

The sample holds one count of this clone. This chain uses TRBV23-1 with TRBJ2-2; TRBD1 matches at 11 bases. TRBV23-1 is flagged as an ORF with uncertain function. The junction had 8 bases not matched to a gene; V was cut back by 3 bases and J by 5 bases. This CDR3 contains 17 residues. The CDR3 bases are TGCGCCAGCAGTCATCTGGGGGGGACAGGGGGGACCGGGGAGCTGTTTTTT. This codes for CASSHLGGTGGTGELFF.

The chain employs TRBV28 and TRBJ1-5; unclear D gene. The CDR3 sequence is 17 residues long. V was trimmed by 5 bases and J by 6 bases, leaving 23 bases between them. Germline CDR1 MDHEN, CDR2 SYDVKM. The CDR3 loop is CASSLDYLHLGSQPQHF. The CDR3 DNA reads TGTGCCAGCAGTCTAGATTACCTCCATCTCGGGAGTCAGCCCCAGCATTTT.

This chain connects TRBV11-2 to TRBJ1-1; D possibly corresponds to TRBD1 (5 bases). The CDR3 loop spans 17 amino acids. V was shortened by 5 bases and J by 1 base, with 20 bases between the two germline ends. The germline V gene has CDR1 SGHAT and CDR2 FQNNGV. The CDR3 spells CASSPRATAQKNTEAFF. CDR3 DNA sequence: TGTGCCAGCAGCCCGAGGGCGACAGCTCAGAAGAACACTGAAGCTTTCTTT.

The chain joins TRBV28 to TRBJ1-4; D is uncertain. CDR1 MDHEN and CDR2 SYDVKM come from the germline V gene. Trimming shortened V by 6 bases and J by 5 bases, and 13 bases separated the two germline ends. The CDR3 length is 14 residues. The CDR3 sequence is CASSVASGNEKLFF. The CDR3 region has the DNA TGTGCCAGCAGCGTGGCCAGTGGGAATGAAAAACTGTTTTTT.

The chain carries TRBV7-6 and TRBJ1-3; unclear D gene. The germline V gene has CDR1 SGHVS and CDR2 FNYEAQ. V lost 1 base and J lost 0, with 10 bases in between. This CDR3 has 16 residues. For the CDR3, the DNA is TGTGCCAGCAGCTTAGACCCAGCCAGCTCTGGAAACACCATATATTTT. Translating it yields CASSLDPASSGNTIYF.